The clone carrying this T cell receptor beta chain came up many times. Its matching antigen is unknown. Unique molecular identifiers were affixed to single, distinct cDNA molecules. TCRdb recomputed calls from the 5' RACE reads with MiXCR, one row per CDR3 protein. Seen here are around 99,000 distinct CDR3 sequences, 11% observed once, and the top ten hold about 8.1%. The data originate from a study of early T cells in non-severe SARS-CoV-2 infection. About the study: Bulk RNA taken from unsorted whole blood was sequenced, leaving chains unpaired. Notes on the study in general: The VDJdb matching leaned toward anti-spike CD8 responses and overlooked private and CD4 specificities.

The CDR3 contains 12 residues. V was shortened by 0 bases and J by 10 bases, with 7 bases between the two germline ends. Germline CDR1 SEHNR, CDR2 FQNEAQ (reference sequence). The chain is built from TRBV7-9 and TRBJ2-1, with a tentative D call TRBD2 (5 bases). Sample: whole blood. The clonotype was recovered from an adult who was a healthcare worker with PCR-confirmed SARS-CoV-2 infection or an uninfected control (not recorded which). The CDR3 is CASSLAEREQFF. DNA for the CDR3: TGTGCCAGCAGCTTAGCGGAGCGGGAGCAGTTCTTC.